Below, 15 T cell receptor beta chains from the same sample are listed, as sequenced in a study of cytomegalovirus exposure and HLA in healthy donors. Amplification used 60 Vbeta primers and 13 Jbeta primers. Using immunoSEQ multiplex PCR, the repertoire was profiled, and TCRdb retains in-frame clones only, with some absent. The repertoire consists of some 180,000 clones, with roughly 82% occurring once and the leading ten covering 1.5%. The sequenced sample consisted of PBMCs. Every receptor here comes from a man aged 40-50 years in good health and CMV-seronegative.

The rearrangement uses TRBV4-1 and TRBJ1-4; D is unresolved. The CDR3 is 19 residues long. Trimming shortened V by 3 bases and J by 2 bases, and 22 bases separated the two germline ends. CDR1 MGHRA and CDR2 YSYEKL come from the germline V gene. The CDR3 reads CASSQSPGVSSATNEKLFF. The CDR3 DNA reads as TGCGCCAGCAGCCAGAGCCCCGGGGTCTCAAGTGCGACTAATGAAAAACTGTTTTTT.

The chain is built from TRBV5-1 and TRBJ2-5, with 15 bases identical to TRBD2. J gave up 4 bases and V 5 bases, and 12 bases lay outside the gene matches. Germline assignment: CDR1 SGHRS and CDR2 YFSETQ. This CDR3 has 18 residues. CDR3 loop: CASSPGLAGGSKLETQYF. CDR3 nucleotide sequence: TGCGCCAGCAGTCCCGGACTAGCGGGAGGGTCAAAATTAGAGACCCAGTACTTC.

This clone was picked up a small number of times. J is TRBJ2-7 and V is TRBV2; TRBD1 matches at 8 bases. After removal of 5 bases from V and 3 bases from J, the junction contained 3 bases not matched to a gene. CDR1 is SNHLY and CDR2 is FYNNEI in the germline V gene. The CDR3 is 13 residues long. CDR3 DNA: TGTGCCAGCAGTTCCGGACAGGGCTACGAGCAGTACTTC. Protein sequence: CASSSGQGYEQYF.

This clone has a handful of counts. The chain uses TRBV5-1 and TRBJ1-2, with TRBD1 matching over 9 bases. Germline assignment: CDR1 SGHRS and CDR2 YFSETQ. The CDR3 is made up of 15 amino acids. Losses at the gene ends were 0 bases for V and 8 bases for J; bases not matched to a gene: 8. The CDR3 protein is CASSLADRGVRGYTF. Here the CDR3 DNA reads TGCGCCAGCAGCTTGGCGGACAGGGGAGTTCGAGGCTACACCTTC.

The CDR3 is CASSLQGFTYEQYF. The CDR3 coding sequence is TGCGCCAGCAGCCTGCAGGGGTTCACCTACGAGCAGTACTTC. The chain links TRBV4-1 to TRBJ2-7, with D tentatively TRBD1 (6 bases). The ends were cut back, 4 bases at V and 2 bases at J, with 12 bases in the middle. The CDR3 covers 14 residues. Germline V gene sequence: CDR1 MGHRA, CDR2 YSYEKL.

The rearrangement joins TRBV15 to TRBJ2-1; 7 bases align to TRBD2. The length of the CDR3 is 14 residues. V dropped 5 bases and J dropped 10; count of bases not matched to a gene: 11. The germline V gene encodes CDR1 LNHNV and CDR2 YYDKDF (reference sequence). CDR3 region: CATSLAGVAREQFF. In DNA form, the CDR3 reads TGTGCCACCAGCCTTGCGGGGGTAGCTAGAGAGCAGTTCTTC.

This clone was seen more than once but under ten times. J is TRBJ2-3 and V is TRBV4-3, with D perhaps TRBD1 (6 bases). Germline CDR1 reads LGHNA; CDR2 reads YSLEER. This CDR3 has 17 amino acids. Trimming removed 0 bases from V and 0 bases from J, with 13 bases in between. Here the CDR3 reads CASSQDGRGPSTDTQYF. The CDR3 coding sequence is TGCGCCAGCAGCCAAGACGGCAGGGGCCCTAGCACAGATACGCAGTATTTT.

The chain carries TRBV4-3 and TRBJ1-2; D uncertain. This CDR3 is built from 15 residues. Trimming cost V 4 bases and J 2 bases, with 14 bases left between them. CDR1 is LGHNA, CDR2 YSLEER, per germline. The CDR3 nucleotides read TGCGCCAGCAGCCCAGGCTGGATTCCGAACTATGGCTACACCTTC. This encodes CASSPGWIPNYGYTF.

The chain employs TRBV5-8 and TRBJ2-2; no clear D gene. CDR3 length equals 14 residues. Germline lookup yields CDR1 SGHTS and CDR2 YDEGEE. V shed 1 base and J shed 1 base, with 5 bases lying between them. This CDR3 reads CASSLWQNTGELFF. The CDR3 nucleotides are TGTGCCAGCAGCTTGTGGCAGAACACCGGGGAGCTGTTTTTT.

V gene TRBV19 combines with J gene TRBJ2-7; TRBD1 matches at 12 bases. The CDR3 covers 14 residues. V trimming: 10 bases; J trimming: 6 bases; junction bases outside the gene matches: 10. Germline CDR1 and CDR2: LNHDA and SQIVND (reference sequence). CDR3 amino acids: CATERGTGGPEQYF. The CDR3 bases are TGTGCCACCGAGCGGGGGACAGGGGGCCCCGAGCAGTACTTC.

This chain uses TRBV28 with TRBJ2-5, with 12 nucleotides matching TRBD1. This CDR3 has 14 residues. V was pared by 11 bases and J by 9 bases, with 13 bases of the junction left unmatched. CDR1 and CDR2 from the germline V gene are MDHEN and SYDVKM. The DNA of the CDR3 is TGTGCCTCCGGGACAGGGGGCATGACATTGTCCCAGTACTTC. Amino acids: CASGTGGMTLSQYF.

This chain connects TRBV28 to TRBJ2-4; TRBD2 matches at 9 bases. Germline V gene lookup returns CDR1 MDHEN and CDR2 SYDVKM. J gave up 9 bases and V 7 bases, and 16 bases lay outside the gene matches. This CDR3 comprises 16 residues. The CDR3 DNA sequence: TGTGCCAGCACCCTAGGGATTAGCGGGAGAGTTGGCATTCAGTACTTC. It translates to CASTLGISGRVGIQYF.

This chain joins TRBV6-5 and TRBJ2-3; the match to TRBD1 covers 9 bases. CDR3 length: 15 amino acids. Germline V gene lookup returns CDR1 MNHEY and CDR2 SVGAGI. V was clipped by 6 bases and J by 5 bases; unmatched bases: 9. CDR3 DNA sequence: TGTGCCAGCAGATTCCAACAGGGGGCGATAGATACGCAGTATTTT. Translating it yields CASRFQQGAIDTQYF.

The chain is built from TRBV7-9 and TRBJ2-7; 7 nucleotides line up with TRBD1. Germline CDR1 reads SEHNR; CDR2 reads FQNEAQ (reference sequence). This CDR3 spans 18 amino acids. The trim removed 1 base at V and 4 bases at J, leaving 16 bases unmatched. CDR3 in DNA: TGTGCCAGCAGCTTAGACTCCCTTCGACAGGGCAAAACATACGAGCAGTACTTC. The encoded protein is CASSLDSLRQGKTYEQYF.

The chain recombines TRBV4-1 with TRBJ2-7; 11 bases fit TRBD2. The V segment lost 5 bases and the J segment 3 bases; nucleotides outside the gene matches: 9. The CDR3 runs to 16 residues. Germline values: CDR1 MGHRA, CDR2 YSYEKL. The CDR3 DNA is TGCGCCAGCAGCGCCTACTTTAGCGGGGGGGACTACGAGCAGTACTTC. As protein: CASSAYFSGGDYEQYF.